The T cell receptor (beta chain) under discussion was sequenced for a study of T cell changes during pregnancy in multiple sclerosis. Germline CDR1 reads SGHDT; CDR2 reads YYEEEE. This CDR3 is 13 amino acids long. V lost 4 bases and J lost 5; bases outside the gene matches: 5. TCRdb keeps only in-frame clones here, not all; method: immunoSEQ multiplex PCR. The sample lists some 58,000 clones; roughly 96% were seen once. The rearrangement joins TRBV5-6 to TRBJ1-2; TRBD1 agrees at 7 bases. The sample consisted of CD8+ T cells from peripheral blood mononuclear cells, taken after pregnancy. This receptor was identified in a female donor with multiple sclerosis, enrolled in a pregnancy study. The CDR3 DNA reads TGTGCCAGCAGCCCGGGACAGTTATATGGCTACACCTTC. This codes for CASSPGQLYGYTF. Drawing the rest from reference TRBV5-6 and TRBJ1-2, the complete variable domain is DAGVTQSPTHLIKTRGQQVTLRCSPKSGHDTVSWYQQALGQGPQFIFQYYEEEERQRGNFPDRFSGHQFPNYSSELNVNALLLGDSALYLCASSPGQLYGYTFGSGTRLTVV.